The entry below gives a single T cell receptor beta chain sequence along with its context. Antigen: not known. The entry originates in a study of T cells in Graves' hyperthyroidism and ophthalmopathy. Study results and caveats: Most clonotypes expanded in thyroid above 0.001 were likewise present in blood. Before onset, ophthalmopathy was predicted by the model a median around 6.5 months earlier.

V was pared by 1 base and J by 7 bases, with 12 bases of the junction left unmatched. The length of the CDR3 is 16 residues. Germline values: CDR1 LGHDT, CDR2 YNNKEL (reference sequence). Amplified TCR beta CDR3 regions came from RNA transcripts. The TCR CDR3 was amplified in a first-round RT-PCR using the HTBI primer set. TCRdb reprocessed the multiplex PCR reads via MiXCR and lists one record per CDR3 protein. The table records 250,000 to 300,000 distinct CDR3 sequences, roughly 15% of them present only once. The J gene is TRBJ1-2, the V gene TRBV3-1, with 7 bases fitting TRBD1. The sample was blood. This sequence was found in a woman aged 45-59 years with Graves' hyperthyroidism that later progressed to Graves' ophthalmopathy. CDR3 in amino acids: CASSQGLTGTDGGYTF. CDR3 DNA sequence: TGTGCCAGCAGCCAAGGGTTGACAGGGACCGACGGTGGCTACACCTTC.